This entry describes one T cell receptor beta chain. The target of this receptor is not known. No much larger clone exists at a distance of one base, and base qualities are not known. This record belongs to a study of technical replicates of blood from a handful of donors (dated by TCRdb to the late 2010s). The CDR3 sequence holds 15 residues, the cysteine and phenylalanine included. The kept DNA is CDR3 alone, 45 bases in frame from the first base. V ends up 6 bases short and J 2 bases short, with an unmatched junction base count of 9. CDR1 is given as SGHRS and CDR2 as YFSETQ, both from the germline V gene. The library was prepared using the immunoSEQ multiplex PCR assay. TCRdb re-hosts the immuneACCESS table, in-frame sequences only. Its copies lack some clones; in the studies checked, an unresolved V gene accounts for under half of them, and the cause for the rest is not known. The sample table holds more than 65,000 clones, of which 80% to 90% were seen once. Around 4.6% of the sample goes to the ten largest clones.

Sequences were obtained from PBMCs. The receptor's source is a human donor in good health. Some clones in this sample may be carry-over from other donors' samples. The rearrangement combines TRBV5-1 with TRBJ2-7; 9 junctional bases match TRBD2. The DNA sequence follows: TGCGCCAGCACCCGGGGACTAGCCGATACCTACGAGCAGTACTTC. This encodes CASTRGLADTYEQYF.